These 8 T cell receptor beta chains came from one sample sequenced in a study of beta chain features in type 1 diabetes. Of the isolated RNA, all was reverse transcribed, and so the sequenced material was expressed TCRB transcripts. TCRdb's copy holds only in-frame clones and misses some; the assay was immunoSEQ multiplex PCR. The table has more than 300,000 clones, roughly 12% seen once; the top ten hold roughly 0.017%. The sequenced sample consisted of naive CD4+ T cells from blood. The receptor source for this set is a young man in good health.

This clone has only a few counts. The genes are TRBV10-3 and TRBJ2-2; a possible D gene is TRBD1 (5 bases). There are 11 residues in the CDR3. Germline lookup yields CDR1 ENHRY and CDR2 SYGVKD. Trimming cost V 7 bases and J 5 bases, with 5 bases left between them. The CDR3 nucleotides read TGTGCCATCACAGGGACCGGGGAGCTGTTTTTT. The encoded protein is CAITGTGELFF.

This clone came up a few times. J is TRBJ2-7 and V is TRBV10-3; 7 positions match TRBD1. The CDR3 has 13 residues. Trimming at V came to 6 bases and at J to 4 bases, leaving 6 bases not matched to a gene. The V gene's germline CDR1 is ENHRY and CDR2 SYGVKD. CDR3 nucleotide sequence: TGTGCCATCAGAGAGACAGGGAAGTACGAGCAGTACTTC. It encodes CAIRETGKYEQYF.

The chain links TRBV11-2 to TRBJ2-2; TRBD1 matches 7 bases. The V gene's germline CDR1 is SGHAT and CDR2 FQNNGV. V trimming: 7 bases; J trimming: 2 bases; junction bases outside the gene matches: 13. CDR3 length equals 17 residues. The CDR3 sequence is CASTPRVGQFNTGELFF. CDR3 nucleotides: TGTGCCAGCACCCCGAGAGTGGGACAGTTCAACACCGGGGAGCTGTTTTTT.

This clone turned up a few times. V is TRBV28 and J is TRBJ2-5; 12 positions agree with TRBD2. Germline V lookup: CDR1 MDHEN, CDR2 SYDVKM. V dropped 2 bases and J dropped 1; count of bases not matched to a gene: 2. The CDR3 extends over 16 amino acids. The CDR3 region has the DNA TGTGCCAGCAGTTTAGGACTAGCGGGAATCCAAGAGACCCAGTACTTC. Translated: CASSLGLAGIQETQYF.

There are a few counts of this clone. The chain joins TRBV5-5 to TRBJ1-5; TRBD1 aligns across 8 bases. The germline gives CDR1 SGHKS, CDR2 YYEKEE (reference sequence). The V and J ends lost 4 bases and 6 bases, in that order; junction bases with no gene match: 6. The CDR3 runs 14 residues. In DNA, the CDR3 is TGTGCCAGCAGCCTTGGACAGGGATCTCAGCCCCAGCATTTT. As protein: CASSLGQGSQPQHF.

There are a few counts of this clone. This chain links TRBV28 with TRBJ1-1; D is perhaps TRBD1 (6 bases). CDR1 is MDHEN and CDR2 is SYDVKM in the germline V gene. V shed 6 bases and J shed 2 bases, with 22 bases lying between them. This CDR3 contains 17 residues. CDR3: CASRPGHRRGVNTEAFF. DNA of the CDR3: TGTGCCAGCAGACCGGGACATCGAAGAGGGGTCAACACTGAAGCTTTCTTT.

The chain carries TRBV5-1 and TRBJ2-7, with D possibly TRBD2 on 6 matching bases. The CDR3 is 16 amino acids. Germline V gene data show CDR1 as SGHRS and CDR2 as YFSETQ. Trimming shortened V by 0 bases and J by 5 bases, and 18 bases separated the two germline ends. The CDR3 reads CASSLGAQAGLNEQYF. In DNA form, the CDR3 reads TGCGCCAGCAGCTTGGGCGCGCAGGCGGGGTTAAACGAGCAGTACTTC.

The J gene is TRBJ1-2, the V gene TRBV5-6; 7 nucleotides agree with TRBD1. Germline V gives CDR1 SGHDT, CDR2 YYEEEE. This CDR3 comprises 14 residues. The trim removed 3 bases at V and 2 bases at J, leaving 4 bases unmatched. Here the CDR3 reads CASSWGQMNYGYTF. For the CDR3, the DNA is TGTGCCAGCAGCTGGGGACAGATGAACTATGGCTACACCTTC.